The next 10 T cell receptor beta chains were all read from a single sample in a study of response to subunit inactivated influenza vaccine. TCRdb called the RT-PCR reads again in MiXCR, with one record for every CDR3 protein. The sample shows approximately 500,000 distinct CDR3 sequences, less than 15% of them seen only once. Material: PBMCs from blood, obtained about 12 days after vaccination. The receptor set was obtained from a man aged 50 to 59 who received an inactivated influenza vaccine.

Regarding this clonotype: The junction departs from germline at one end; a sequencing error may be responsible. The chain links TRBV11-3 to TRBJ2-1; D possibly corresponds to TRBD2 (6 bases). Germline-derived CDR1 and CDR2 are SGHNT and YENEEA. The CDR3 extends over 16 amino acids. The CDR3 sequence is CASSFGGSGSYNKQFF. The CDR3 nucleotides are TGTGCCAGCAGCTTCGGGGGTTCAGGGTCCTACAATAAGCAGTTCTTC.

The gene calls are TRBV9 and TRBJ2-1; 11 nucleotides line up with TRBD2. J lost 3 bases, V lost 3 bases, and 8 bases had no gene match. Per germline, CDR1 SGDLS and CDR2 YYNGEE. This CDR3 is built from 17 residues. The CDR3 sequence is CASSANPTSGVYNEQFF. In nucleotides, the CDR3 is TGTGCCAGCAGCGCCAACCCGACTAGCGGGGTCTACAATGAGCAGTTCTTC.

The chain uses TRBV5-1 and TRBJ2-6; unclear D gene. Germline V CDR1 and CDR2: SGHRS, YFSETQ. The CDR3 is made up of 18 amino acids. V gave up 0 bases and J gave up 0 bases, with 13 bases separating them. The CDR3 reads CASSLGYGPSSGANVLTF. The CDR3 nucleotides read TGCGCCAGCAGCTTGGGGTATGGCCCGTCCTCTGGGGCCAACGTCCTGACTTTC.

At least ten counts were recorded for this clonotype. This chain joins TRBV6-2 or TRBV6-3 and TRBJ1-5; perhaps TRBD1 as D (6 bases). Per the germline V gene, CDR1 is MNHEY and CDR2 is SVGEGT. Deletions cut 7 bases from V and 5 bases from J, with 15 bases between. This CDR3 has 14 amino acids. The CDR3, as DNA: TGTGCCAGCACCCGGGCAGGGGATCATCAGCCCCAGCATTTT. Encoded protein: CASTRAGDHQPQHF.

This clonotype was seen only a few times. The CDR3 DNA reads as TGTGCCAGCAGTTCCAGCCAGCGGAGGAGGGCTGAAGCTTTCTTT. It translates to CASSSSQRRRAEAFF. V and J are TRBV28 and TRBJ1-1; no reliable D call. The CDR3 spans 15 residues. Trimming took off 4 bases at V and 6 bases at J, with 18 bases between the two ends. Germline V gene data show CDR1 as MDHEN and CDR2 as SYDVKM.

This clonotype was detected ten times or more. V and J are TRBV6-5 and TRBJ1-1, with 8 bases lining up with TRBD1. The CDR3 has 17 amino acids. Trimming cost V 2 bases and J 1 base; bases outside gene matches: 9. Germline V gene sequence: CDR1 MNHEY, CDR2 SVGAGI. The CDR3 sequence is CASSYRQWTGRNTEAFF. The CDR3 nucleotides read TGTGCCAGCAGTTACCGACAATGGACAGGGAGGAACACTGAAGCTTTCTTT.

This clonotype appeared a single time. The chain uses TRBV5-6 and TRBJ2-3, with D maybe TRBD2 (5 bases). The V gene lost 4 bases and the J gene lost 0 bases, with 12 bases spanning the gap. Germline V gene sequence: CDR1 SGHDT, CDR2 YYEEEE. The CDR3 is 15 amino acids. DNA of the CDR3: TGTGCCAGCAGCGGCACGAGGGTTAGCACAGATACGCAGTATTTT. It codes for CASSGTRVSTDTQYF.

This clonotype was observed a handful of times. V gene TRBV29-1 combines with J gene TRBJ2-2; TRBD1 agrees at 8 bases. CDR1 is SQVTM, CDR2 ANQGSEA, per germline. This CDR3 spans 14 amino acids. The V gene end was trimmed by 5 bases and the J gene end by 6 bases; junction bases not matched to a gene: 8. CDR3 bases: TGCAGCGTTCGGGACAGGAAAAGGGCCGGGGAGCTGTTTTTT. Translation: CSVRDRKRAGELFF.

V usage is TRBV6-1 and J usage is TRBJ2-3, with TRBD1 matching over 9 bases. The CDR3 extends over 17 amino acids. Germline CDR1 and CDR2: MNHNS and SASEGT. The J segment lost 2 bases and the V segment lost 6 bases, leaving 12 bases of the junction unmatched. Here the CDR3 reads CASRTGYGTGYTDTQYF. CDR3 in DNA: TGTGCCAGCAGGACGGGGTACGGGACAGGGTACACAGATACGCAGTATTTT.

This rearrangement joins TRBV24-1 to TRBJ2-1; 7 bases align to TRBD2. CDR3 length: 16 amino acids. Per germline, CDR1 KGHDR and CDR2 SFDVKD. With 3 bases clipped from V and 3 bases from J, the junction kept 7 bases outside the gene matches. The CDR3 spells CATSDPGGGNYNEQFF. The CDR3 bases are TGTGCCACCAGTGATCCTGGGGGGGGGAACTACAATGAGCAGTTCTTC.